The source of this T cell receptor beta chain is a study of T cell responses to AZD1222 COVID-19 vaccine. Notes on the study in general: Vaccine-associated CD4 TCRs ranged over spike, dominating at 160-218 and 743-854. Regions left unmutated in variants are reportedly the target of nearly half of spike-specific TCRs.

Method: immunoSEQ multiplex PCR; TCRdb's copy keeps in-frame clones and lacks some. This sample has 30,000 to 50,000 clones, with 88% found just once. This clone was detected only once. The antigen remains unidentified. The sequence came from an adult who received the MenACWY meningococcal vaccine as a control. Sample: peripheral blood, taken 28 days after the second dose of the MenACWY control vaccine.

For the CDR3, the DNA is TGTGCCAGCAGTGGGACTAGCGGGAGGCCATCCCCCCAGTACTTC. It yields the protein CASSGTSGRPSPQYF. The V gene is TRBV2, the J gene TRBJ2-5; 14 positions match TRBD2. The CDR3 has 15 amino acids. J was trimmed by 9 bases and V by 4 bases; bases with no gene match: 7. Germline V gives CDR1 SNHLY, CDR2 FYNNEI.